This T cell receptor beta chain appears in the sequencing data of a study of prognosis after radiotherapy for stage I lung cancer. In the study overall: 13 men and roughly six women, aged about 53 to 95 and with a median age of around 79 years, made up the patients.

CDR3 size: 15 residues. Germline CDR1 is SGHRS and CDR2 is YFSETQ. Trimming cost V 2 bases and J 5 bases; bases outside gene matches: 5. Amplification of TCR beta CDR3 from genomic DNA used two-round multiplex PCR. Round one of PCR was performed, and it used primers specific to each TRBV and TRBJ gene. TCRdb recomputed calls from the multiplex PCR reads with MiXCR, one row per CDR3 protein. The sample has around 31,000 distinct CDR3 sequences, 40% to 55% seen once. This sequence was found in a donor aged 50 or older with non-small cell lung cancer. Material: PBMCs, obtained before or after stereotactic body radiation therapy (not recorded which). V gene TRBV5-1 combines with J gene TRBJ2-1; TRBD2 aligns across 9 bases. For the CDR3, the DNA is TGCGCCAGCAGCTTAACGACTAGCGGCAACAATGAGCAGTTCTTC. It is translated as CASSLTTSGNNEQFF.